These 4 T cell receptor beta chains were all obtained from the same sample, sequenced in a study of OX40 agonist ivuxolimab in advanced cancers. TCRdb's table, derived via immunoSEQ multiplex PCR, lists solely in-frame clones and lacks some. The sample lists fewer than 55,000 clones; approximately 79% were seen once. The input for sequencing was CD4+ or CD8+ T cells sorted from blood, taken in a trial of the OX40 agonist ivuxolimab. The origin of the receptors is an adult with an advanced solid tumor such as melanoma, head and neck, liver or kidney cancer.

To note about this clone: Germline is not matched at one junction end, which may reflect a read error. This chain links TRBV7-7 with TRBJ2-1; TRBD2 aligns across 8 bases. The CDR3 length is 13 residues. Per the germline V gene, CDR1 is SSHAT and CDR2 is FNYEAQ (reference sequence). The CDR3 DNA reads TGTGCTAGCAGCTTGGAGCGGGAGAATGAGCAGTTCTTC. Translating gives CASSLERENEQFF.

The chain uses TRBV19 and TRBJ2-1, with 8 bases identical to TRBD2. Trimming at V came to 3 bases and at J to 10 bases, leaving 8 bases not matched to a gene. The V gene's germline CDR1 is LNHDA and CDR2 SQIVND (reference sequence). The CDR3 spans 14 residues. DNA for the CDR3: TGTGCCAGTAGTATTTCGGGAGGGCGGGGAGAGCAGTTCTTC. Amino acids: CASSISGGRGEQFF.

This clone was recorded once. The rearrangement links TRBV28 to TRBJ1-5; the D is unclear. The CDR3 length is 14 residues. In germline, CDR1 is MDHEN, CDR2 SYDVKM. V lost 5 bases, J lost 7 bases, and 15 bases lay in between. The CDR3 sequence: CASSLSGFGQPQHF. As DNA, the CDR3 is TGTGCCAGCAGTCTATCCGGGTTTGGGCAGCCCCAGCATTTT. The full variable domain, rest sourced from reference TRBV28 and TRBJ1-5, is DVKVTQSSRYLVKRTGEKVFLECVQDMDHENMFWYRQDPGLGLRLIYFSYDVKMKEKGDIPEGYSVSREKKERFSLILESASTNQTSMYLCASSLSGFGQPQHFGDGTRLSIL.

V gene TRBV5-5 combines with J gene TRBJ2-1; 14 bases agree with TRBD2. Germline CDR1 SGHKS, CDR2 YYEKEE (reference sequence). V lost 4 bases, J lost 8 bases, and 2 bases stayed unmatched. This CDR3 has 14 amino acids. The CDR3, as DNA: TGTGCCAGCAGCATGGGACTAGCGGGAGATGAGCAGTTCTTC. This codes for CASSMGLAGDEQFF.